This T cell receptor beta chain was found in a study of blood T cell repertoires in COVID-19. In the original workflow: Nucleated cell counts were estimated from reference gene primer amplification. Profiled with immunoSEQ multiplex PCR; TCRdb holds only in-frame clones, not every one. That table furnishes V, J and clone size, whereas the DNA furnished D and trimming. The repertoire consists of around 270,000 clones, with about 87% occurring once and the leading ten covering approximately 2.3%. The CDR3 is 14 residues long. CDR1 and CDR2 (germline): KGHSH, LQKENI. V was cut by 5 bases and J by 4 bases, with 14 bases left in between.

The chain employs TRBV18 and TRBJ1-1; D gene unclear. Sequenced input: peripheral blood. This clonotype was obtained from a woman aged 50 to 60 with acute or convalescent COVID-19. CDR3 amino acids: CASSARARATEAFF. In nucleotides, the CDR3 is TGTGCCAGCTCAGCTAGGGCGAGGGCCACTGAAGCTTTCTTT.